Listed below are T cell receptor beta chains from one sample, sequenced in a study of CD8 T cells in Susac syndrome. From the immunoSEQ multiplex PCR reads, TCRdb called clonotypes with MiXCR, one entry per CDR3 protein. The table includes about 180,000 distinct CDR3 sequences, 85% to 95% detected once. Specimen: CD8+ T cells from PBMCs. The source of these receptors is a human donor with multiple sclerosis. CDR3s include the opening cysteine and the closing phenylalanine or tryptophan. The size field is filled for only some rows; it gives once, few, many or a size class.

CASSEEYSRTYEQYF,once,TRBV6-1
CASPSGGPSEQYF,.,TRBV21-1
CAWSAVAVYEQYF,.,TRBV30
CASSPEGPPEYF,.,TRBV28
CSVEIARGNTEAFF,.,TRBV29-1
CASSSYGYYYTF,.,TRBV9
CASSQAGMEPQHF,.,TRBV4-1
CASDRDNSYEQYF,.,TRBV7-8
CASSPQYRFHEQYF,.,TRBV9
CASSLAPDETQYF,.,TRBV7-9
CASSQGTGGEDGYTF,.,TRBV4-1
CASSTSRSNQPQHF,.,TRBV27
CSATPTEGNSPLHF,.,TRBV20-1
CSARDSSYGYTF,.,TRBV20-1
CASSSKIRRTGGNGYTF,.,TRBV7-9
CASSAKLSGSGANVLTF,.,TRBV3-1
CASSFDRPGGTQYF,.,TRBV5-4
CASSLSGLAGDNEQYF,.,TRBV7-3
CASSHTNSAYEQYF,.,TRBV5-1
CAISGATSTDTQYF,.,TRBV10-3
CASSPGGLAGAVEQYF,.,TRBV12-3/TRBV12-4
CSASCDWSSYNEQFF,.,TRBV20-1
CSARDPRLAESRYEQYF,.,TRBV20-1
CASSGGNNEQFF,.,TRBV5-4
CSVEEAVAAYNEQFF,.,TRBV29-1
CSARRFGTRDLPYGYTF,.,TRBV20-1
CASKAGPVTDTQYF,.,TRBV7-9
CSARYVRSSGKGYNEQFF,.,TRBV20-1
CASSPPGTGGYGYTF,.,TRBV7-9
CASSQGQGETQYF,few,TRBV13
CASLSSTARGNEQFF,.,TRBV7-9
CSVESVGEQYF,once,TRBV29-1